These 24 T cell receptor beta chains originate from one sample sequenced in a study of T cells in Graves' hyperthyroidism and ophthalmopathy. TCR beta CDR3 regions were amplified from RNA. The HTBI primer set was used in a first-round RT-PCR of the TCR CDR3. TCRdb re-called the multiplex PCR reads with MiXCR, one entry per CDR3 protein. The data hold 750,000 to 900,000 distinct CDR3 sequences, with over 35% observed a single time. Sequencing was done on a sample of blood. These receptors were collected from a man between 18 and 29 years old with Graves' hyperthyroidism.

This chain connects TRBV20-1 to TRBJ2-2, with TRBD2 as a possible D gene (5 bases). This CDR3 comprises 12 residues. Germline CDR1 DFQATT, CDR2 SNEGSKA (reference sequence). With 4 bases removed from V and 8 bases from J, the gap between germline ends came to 11 bases. In nucleotides, the CDR3 is TGCAGTGCTAACGGACTGTCTGGGGAGCTGTTTTTT. Its translation is CSANGLSGELFF.

This clonotype came up many times. This chain joins TRBV6-5 and TRBJ1-3; D possibly corresponds to TRBD1 (5 bases). The ends were cut back, 6 bases at V and 0 bases at J, with 9 bases in the middle. This CDR3 region has 14 residues. Germline CDR1 and CDR2: MNHEY and SVGAGI. The CDR3 loop reads CASRRQSSGNTIYF. CDR3 sequence (DNA): TGTGCCAGCAGACGACAGAGCTCTGGAAACACCATATATTTT.

The chain recombines TRBV20-1 with TRBJ2-5; 14 nucleotides line up with TRBD2. This CDR3 region has 15 residues. Trimming cost V 6 bases and J 3 bases; bases outside gene matches: 6. The germline gives CDR1 DFQATT, CDR2 SNEGSKA (reference sequence). CDR3 nucleotides: TGCAGTGCCCATCCGGGACTAGCGGGAGAAGAGACCCAGTACTTC. Protein: CSAHPGLAGEETQYF.

The V call is TRBV25-1, the J call TRBJ1-5; no firm D call. The CDR3 covers 13 residues. In germline, CDR1 is MGHDK, CDR2 SYGVNS. V was trimmed by 5 bases and J by 5 bases, leaving 10 bases between them. CDR3 nucleotides: TGTGCCAGCAGTTTCATGGGTTATCAGCCCCAGCATTTT. Protein: CASSFMGYQPQHF.

This clonotype was picked up many times. This sequence joins TRBV7-9 and TRBJ2-7; 8 nucleotides align to TRBD1. Germline trimming cut 11 bases from V and 3 bases from J; bases unmatched to any gene: 6. This CDR3 contains 12 residues. CDR1 is SEHNR, CDR2 FQNEAQ, per germline (reference sequence). CDR3 coding DNA: TGTGCCTTAGAGGGGACAGGCTACGAGCAGTACTTC. It translates to CALEGTGYEQYF.

This clonotype came up many times. The J gene is TRBJ2-5, the V gene TRBV12-3 or TRBV12-4; TRBD2 matches 8 bases. Trimming cost V 5 bases and J 5 bases; bases outside gene matches: 7. This CDR3 spans 14 amino acids. The CDR3 DNA sequence: TGTGCCAGCAGTAGGGGACTAGGATCTGAGACCCAGTACTTC. It encodes CASSRGLGSETQYF.

The chain recombines TRBV6-5 with TRBJ1-2; 8 bases map to TRBD1. Germline V lookup: CDR1 MNHEY, CDR2 SVGAGI. Trimming at V came to 8 bases and at J to 4 bases, leaving 9 bases not matched to a gene. The CDR3 covers 14 residues. The chain's CDR3 is CASSPGGLPYGYTF. CDR3 DNA sequence: TGTGCCAGCTCCCCAGGGGGCCTACCCTATGGCTACACCTTC.

This clonotype was counted at least ten times. This chain uses TRBV7-9 with TRBJ1-1; D call uncertain. The germline V gene encodes CDR1 SEHNR and CDR2 FQNEAQ (reference sequence). With 5 bases removed from V and 3 bases from J, the gap between germline ends came to 10 bases. The CDR3 sequence is 13 residues long. In nucleotides, the CDR3 is TGTGCCAGCAGCGATCCCCCCCACACTGAAGCTTTCTTT. Encoded protein: CASSDPPHTEAFF.

This clonotype was found many times. The chain has TRBV20-1 and TRBJ1-2, with D maybe TRBD1 (5 bases). Trimming stripped 0 bases from V and 6 bases from J, with 14 bases between. This CDR3 has 14 amino acids. CDR1 is DFQATT and CDR2 is SNEGSKA in the germline V gene (reference sequence). This chain's CDR3 is CSARDWGGEDGYTF. The DNA for the CDR3 is TGCAGTGCTAGAGATTGGGGCGGTGAAGATGGCTACACCTTC.

In this sample, this clonotype turned up many times. CDR3 sequence: CASQTYEQYF. The CDR3 region has the DNA TGTGCCAGCCAGACCTACGAGCAGTACTTC. The rearrangement uses TRBV2 and TRBJ2-7; the D is unclear. There are 10 residues in the CDR3. Germline CDR1 SNHLY, CDR2 FYNNEI. Deletions cut 8 bases from V and 2 bases from J, with 4 bases between. Full variable domain (outside the CDR3, taken from reference TRBV2 and TRBJ2-7): EPEVTQTPSHQVTQMGQEVILRCVPISNHLYFYWYRQILGQKVEFLVSFYNNEISEKSEIFDDQFSVERPDGSNFTLKIRSTKLEDSAMYFCASQTYEQYFGPGTRLTVT.

This clonotype was counted a few times. The chain is built from TRBV4-3 and TRBJ2-7; D may match TRBD1 or TRBD2 (5 bases each). Germline assignment: CDR1 LGHNA and CDR2 YSLEER. Between the trimmed V and J ends, which lost 5 bases and 2 bases, there was a span of 16 bases. CDR3 length equals 15 residues. The CDR3, as DNA: TGCGCCAGCAGCTCTATCCGGGACCCAGCCTACGAGCAGTACTTC. Translation gives CASSSIRDPAYEQYF.

This clonotype was observed a handful of times. The chain has TRBV10-3 and TRBJ2-2; perhaps D is TRBD1 or TRBD2 (5 bases each). This CDR3 spans 13 amino acids. Germline lookup yields CDR1 ENHRY and CDR2 SYGVKD. V was trimmed by 7 bases and J by 4 bases, leaving 10 bases between them. The chain's CDR3 is CAITGDVTGELFF. CDR3 nucleotide sequence: TGTGCCATCACCGGGGACGTCACCGGGGAGCTGTTTTTT.

This clonotype was picked up many times. The chain is built from TRBV2 and TRBJ1-6, with D possibly matching TRBD1 (5 bases). Germline V gene lookup returns CDR1 SNHLY and CDR2 FYNNEI. This CDR3 is built from 16 residues. With 6 bases removed from V and 7 bases from J, the gap between germline ends came to 19 bases. CDR3: CASSPRTGGYNSPLHF. In DNA form, the CDR3 reads TGTGCCAGCAGCCCCCGAACAGGAGGATACAATTCACCCCTCCACTTT. Drawing the rest from reference TRBV2 and TRBJ1-6, the complete variable domain is EPEVTQTPSHQVTQMGQEVILRCVPISNHLYFYWYRQILGQKVEFLVSFYNNEISEKSEIFDDQFSVERPDGSNFTLKIRSTKLEDSAMYFCASSPRTGGYNSPLHFGNGTRLTVT.

The J gene is TRBJ1-1, the V gene TRBV19; tentative D call: TRBD1 (5 bases). V was cut by 6 bases and J by 5 bases, with 19 bases left in between. The CDR3 is 15 amino acids. Germline V gene data show CDR1 as LNHDA and CDR2 as SQIVND (reference sequence). CDR3 sequence: CASSKWLTDRTEAFF. Here the CDR3 DNA reads TGTGCCAGTAGCAAATGGCTGACCGACAGAACTGAAGCTTTCTTT.

V and J are TRBV7-9 and TRBJ1-2, with D hard to call. Per germline, CDR1 SEHNR and CDR2 FQNEAQ (reference sequence). The CDR3 spans 15 residues. V was pared by 1 base and J by 4 bases, with 13 bases between. CDR3 sequence: CASSLGGRNFYGYTF. For the CDR3, the DNA is TGTGCCAGCAGCTTAGGCGGCCGGAACTTCTATGGCTACACCTTC.

The chain links TRBV20-1 to TRBJ2-5; 10 positions agree with TRBD2. Germline-derived CDR1 and CDR2 are DFQATT and SNEGSKA (reference sequence). The J segment lost 5 bases and the V segment lost 3 bases, leaving 9 bases of the junction unmatched. This CDR3 has 15 amino acids. The CDR3 loop is CSARSLAGAAETQYF. In nucleotides, the CDR3 is TGCAGTGCTAGGTCCCTAGCGGGGGCGGCGGAGACCCAGTACTTC.

This clonotype was found many times. The genes are TRBV7-2 and TRBJ1-3; D uncertain. The V end was cut by 4 bases, the J end by 0 bases, with 7 bases between. Germline CDR1 and CDR2: SGHTA and FQGNSA. The CDR3 extends over 14 amino acids. The CDR3 coding sequence is TGTGCCAGCAGCTCCAGGCGCTCTGGAAACACCATATATTTT. Translating it yields CASSSRRSGNTIYF.

Points on this clonotype: A single base separates this from a much larger clone, so it may be a read error. The chain is built from TRBV9 and TRBJ2-7, with D possibly TRBD2 on 6 matching bases. This CDR3 has 13 residues. CDR1 is SGDLS and CDR2 is YYNGEE in the germline V gene. Written as DNA, the CDR3 is TGTGCCAGCGGCGTAGGCGGGGTCGGCGAGCAGTACTTC. Amino acids: CASGVGGVGEQYF.

This clonotype was detected ten times or more. The gene calls are TRBV12-3 or TRBV12-4 and TRBJ2-5; 10 bases line up with TRBD2. The CDR3 length is 13 residues. The ends lost 8 bases at V and 5 bases at J; junction bases unmatched: 5. CDR3 bases: TGTGCCAGCGGAGCGGGGGGGGACGAGACCCAGTACTTC. Translating it yields CASGAGGDETQYF.

This clonotype was found a few times. J is TRBJ2-5 and V is TRBV7-9, with unresolved D. The CDR3 loop spans 14 amino acids. Germline V gene lookup returns CDR1 SEHNR and CDR2 FQNEAQ (reference sequence). Trimming removed 0 bases from V and 1 base from J, with 6 bases in between. CDR3 in DNA: TGTGCCAGCAGCTTAGCCCCCTTCCAAGAGACCCAGTACTTC. It yields the protein CASSLAPFQETQYF. Filled out from reference TRBV7-9 and TRBJ2-5, the complete variable domain reads DTGVSQNPRHKITKRGQNVTFRCDPISEHNRLYWYRQTLGQGPEFLTYFQNEAQLEKSRLLSDRFSAERPKGSFSTLEIQRTEQGDSAMYLCASSLAPFQETQYFGPGTRLLVL.

DNA of the CDR3: TGTGCCAGCAGTTTGAAGGGTATGGTTCAGCCCCAGCATTTT. Protein: CASSLKGMVQPQHF. This rearrangement joins TRBV12-3 or TRBV12-4 to TRBJ1-5; no reliable D call. The CDR3 has 14 residues. Trimming left V 3 bases short and J 6 bases short, with 12 bases between.

This clonotype was seen ten or more times. The CDR3 loop is CATSEPTGTEQYF. The CDR3 nucleotides are TGTGCCACCAGTGAACCGACAGGGACCGAGCAGTACTTC. The rearrangement links TRBV24-1 to TRBJ2-7; 7 bases align to TRBD1. Per germline, CDR1 KGHDR and CDR2 SFDVKD. CDR3 length: 13 residues. J gave up 6 bases and V 4 bases, and 5 bases lay outside the gene matches.

The table lists this clonotype with a few counts. The rearrangement links TRBV6-6 to TRBJ1-1, with D perhaps matching TRBD1 (5 bases). V lost 3 bases, J lost 6 bases, and 11 bases lay in between. From germline, CDR1 is MNHNY and CDR2 SVGAGI (reference sequence). This CDR3 contains 13 residues. CDR3: CASSYSEGPEAFF. The CDR3 region has the DNA TGTGCCAGCAGTTATTCAGAGGGGCCTGAAGCTTTCTTT.

This clonotype was counted only a few times. This CDR3 reads CASSTGGGQKTQYF. CDR3 nucleotides: TGCGCCAGCAGCACCGGAGGGGGGCAAAAGACCCAGTACTTC. The chain uses TRBV5-1 and TRBJ2-5; tentatively, D is TRBD1 or TRBD2 (6 bases each). The CDR3 runs 14 residues. V lost 4 bases and J lost 6, with 16 bases in between. CDR1 is SGHRS, CDR2 YFSETQ, per germline. Full variable domain (outside the CDR3, taken from reference TRBV5-1 and TRBJ2-5): KAGVTQTPRYLIKTRGQQVTLSCSPISGHRSVSWYQQTPGQGLQFLFEYFSETQRNKGNFPGRFSGRQFSNSRSEMNVSTLELGDSALYLCASSTGGGQKTQYFGPGTRLLVL.